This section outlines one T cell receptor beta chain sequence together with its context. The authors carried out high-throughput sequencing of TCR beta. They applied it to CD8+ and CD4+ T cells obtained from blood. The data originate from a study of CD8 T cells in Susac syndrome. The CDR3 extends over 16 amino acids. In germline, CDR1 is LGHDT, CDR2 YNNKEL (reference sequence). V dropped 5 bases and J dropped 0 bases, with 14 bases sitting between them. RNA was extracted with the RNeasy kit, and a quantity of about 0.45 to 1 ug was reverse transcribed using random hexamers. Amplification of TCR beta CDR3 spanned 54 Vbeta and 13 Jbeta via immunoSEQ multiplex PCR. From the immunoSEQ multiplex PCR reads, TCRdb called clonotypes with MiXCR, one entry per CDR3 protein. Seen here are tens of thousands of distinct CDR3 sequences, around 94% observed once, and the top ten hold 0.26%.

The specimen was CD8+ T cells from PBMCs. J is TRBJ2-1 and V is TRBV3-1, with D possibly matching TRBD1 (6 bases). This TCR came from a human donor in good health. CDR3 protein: CASSENRVGSYNEQFF. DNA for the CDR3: TGTGCCAGCAGCGAAAACAGGGTTGGCTCCTACAATGAGCAGTTCTTC.